This T cell receptor (beta chain) is from a study of blood T cell repertoires in COVID-19. This CDR3 spans 16 amino acids. Only in-frame clones appear in the TCRdb table, and some are missing; sequencing was by immunoSEQ multiplex PCR. The sample carries 200,000 to 250,000 clones, roughly 84% recorded once. Specimen: peripheral blood. The chain recombines TRBV21-1 with TRBJ2-7; TRBD2 is the table's D call and was not checked against the DNA. TRBV21-1 is designated a pseudogene. This receptor was obtained from a woman at least 80 years old with acute or convalescent COVID-19. CDR3 sequence reads: CASSYKTSGGAYEQYF. The CDR3 nucleotides read TGTGCCAGCAGCTATAAGACTAGCGGGGGGGCCTACGAGCAGTACTTC.